This T cell receptor (beta chain) was retrieved from a study of T cell changes during pregnancy in multiple sclerosis. In germline, CDR1 is MNHEY, CDR2 SVGAGI. V was pared by 6 bases and J by 0 bases, with 8 bases between. The CDR3 sequence is 14 residues long. The repertoire was sequenced with immunoSEQ multiplex PCR; TCRdb's copy has only in-frame clones and lacks some. The profile shows around 100,000 clones, approximately 93% of them singletons. Only one count was recorded for this clone. This specimen was peripheral blood, taken after pregnancy. The TCR comes from a female donor with multiple sclerosis, enrolled in a pregnancy study. The rearrangement joins TRBV6-5 to TRBJ2-2, with D maybe TRBD2 (6 bases). In DNA form, the CDR3 reads TGTGCCAGCAGCGGGACTTCGAACACCGGGGAGCTGTTTTTT. Translating gives CASSGTSNTGELFF.